This T cell receptor beta chain came from a study of T cell responses to AZD1222 COVID-19 vaccine. Sequenced by immunoSEQ multiplex PCR; TCRdb stores in-frame clones only, minus some. Among 120,000 to 150,000 clones listed, 86% were seen once. Note on this clone: What it binds is unknown.

V was shortened by 6 bases and J by 6 bases, with 21 bases between the two germline ends. The germline V gene encodes CDR1 MNHEY and CDR2 SVGAGI. CDR3 length: 15 residues. Study-wide results and limits: Just a handful of AZD1222 recipients were seropositive at baseline.

Pooled samples include second doses given at about 4 or 12 weeks. The V and J genes are TRBV6-5 and TRBJ2-7, with D possibly matching TRBD2 (6 bases). This clonotype originated in an adult who received the AZD1222 COVID-19 vaccine. This material consisted of peripheral blood, taken 28 days after the second AZD1222 dose. For the CDR3, the DNA is TGTGCCAGCAGACGCGACACCTTGGGGGGAGGCGAGCAGTACTTC. Encoded protein: CASRRDTLGGGEQYF.